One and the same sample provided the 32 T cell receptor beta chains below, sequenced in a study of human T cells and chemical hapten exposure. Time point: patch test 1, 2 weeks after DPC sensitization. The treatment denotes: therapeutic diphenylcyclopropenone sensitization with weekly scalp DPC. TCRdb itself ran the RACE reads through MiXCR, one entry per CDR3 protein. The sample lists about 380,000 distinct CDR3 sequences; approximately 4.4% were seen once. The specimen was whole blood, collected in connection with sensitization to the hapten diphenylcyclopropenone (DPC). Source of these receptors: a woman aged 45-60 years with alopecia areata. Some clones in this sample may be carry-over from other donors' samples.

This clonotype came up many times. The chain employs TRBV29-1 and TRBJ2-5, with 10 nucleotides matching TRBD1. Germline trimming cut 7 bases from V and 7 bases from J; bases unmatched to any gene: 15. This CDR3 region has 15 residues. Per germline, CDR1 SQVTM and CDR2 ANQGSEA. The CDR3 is CSATPGGQGIGTQYF. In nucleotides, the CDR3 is TGCAGCGCAACCCCAGGGGGACAGGGGATTGGGACCCAGTACTTC.

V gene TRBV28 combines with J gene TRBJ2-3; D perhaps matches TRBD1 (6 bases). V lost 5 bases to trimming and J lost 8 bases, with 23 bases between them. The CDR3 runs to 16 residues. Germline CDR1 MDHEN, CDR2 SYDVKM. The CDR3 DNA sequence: TGTGCCAGCAGTCTACAGGGCTCTTCAACGGGTAGTACGCAGTATTTT. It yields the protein CASSLQGSSTGSTQYF.

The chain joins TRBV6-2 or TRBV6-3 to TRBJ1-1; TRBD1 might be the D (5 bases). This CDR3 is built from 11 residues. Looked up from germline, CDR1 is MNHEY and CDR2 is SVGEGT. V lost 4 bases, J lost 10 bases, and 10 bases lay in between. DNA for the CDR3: TGTGCCAGCAGTTTAGGGGAGCGAGCTTTCTTT. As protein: CASSLGERAFF.

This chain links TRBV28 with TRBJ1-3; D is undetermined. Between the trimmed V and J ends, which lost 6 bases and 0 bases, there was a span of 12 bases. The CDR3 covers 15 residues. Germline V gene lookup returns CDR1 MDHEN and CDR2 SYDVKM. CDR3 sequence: CASSSRAPSGNTIYF. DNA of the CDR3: TGTGCCAGCAGCTCCCGGGCCCCCTCTGGAAACACCATATATTTT.

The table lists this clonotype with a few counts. CDR3 region: CAIRRTSGVDEQFF. Here the CDR3 DNA reads TGTGCCATCAGACGGACTAGCGGGGTCGATGAGCAGTTCTTC. The chain recombines TRBV10-3 with TRBJ2-1, with 12 bases identical to TRBD2. The CDR3 is made up of 14 amino acids. The ends lost 6 bases at V and 8 bases at J; junction bases unmatched: 5. Per the germline V gene, CDR1 is ENHRY and CDR2 is SYGVKD.

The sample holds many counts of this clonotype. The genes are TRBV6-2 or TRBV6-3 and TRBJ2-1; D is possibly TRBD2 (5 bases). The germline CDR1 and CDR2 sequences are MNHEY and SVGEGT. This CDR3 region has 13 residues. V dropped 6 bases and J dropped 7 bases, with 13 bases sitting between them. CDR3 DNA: TGTGCCAGCAGCCCTGATAGGGAGAATGAGCAGTTCTTC. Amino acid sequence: CASSPDRENEQFF.

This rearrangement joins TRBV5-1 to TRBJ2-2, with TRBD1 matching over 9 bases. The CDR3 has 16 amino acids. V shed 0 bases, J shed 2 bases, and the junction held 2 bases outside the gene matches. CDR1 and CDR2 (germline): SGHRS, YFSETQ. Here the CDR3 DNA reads TGCGCCAGCAGCTTGGTACAGGGGGCCAACACCGGGGAGCTGTTTTTT. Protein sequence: CASSLVQGANTGELFF.

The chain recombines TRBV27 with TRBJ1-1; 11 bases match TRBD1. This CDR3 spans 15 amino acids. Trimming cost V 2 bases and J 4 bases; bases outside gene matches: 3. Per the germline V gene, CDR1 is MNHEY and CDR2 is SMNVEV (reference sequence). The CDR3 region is CASSLRDRGTTEAFF. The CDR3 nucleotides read TGTGCCAGCAGTTTAAGGGACAGGGGGACCACTGAAGCTTTCTTT.

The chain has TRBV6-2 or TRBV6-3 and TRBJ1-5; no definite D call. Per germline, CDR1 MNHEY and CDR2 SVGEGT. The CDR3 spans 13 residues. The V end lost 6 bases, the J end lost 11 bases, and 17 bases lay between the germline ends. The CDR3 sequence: CASSLIGLRAQHF. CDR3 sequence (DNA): TGTGCCAGCAGCTTGATAGGTCTGCGGGCCCAGCATTTT.

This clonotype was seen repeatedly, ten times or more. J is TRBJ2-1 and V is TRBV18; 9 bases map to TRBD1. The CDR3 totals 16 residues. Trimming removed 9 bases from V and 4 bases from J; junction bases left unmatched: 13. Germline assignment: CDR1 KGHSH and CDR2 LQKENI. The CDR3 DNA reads TGTGCCAGTACCCCACTCGGGACAGGGCCTTACAATGAGCAGTTCTTC. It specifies CASTPLGTGPYNEQFF.

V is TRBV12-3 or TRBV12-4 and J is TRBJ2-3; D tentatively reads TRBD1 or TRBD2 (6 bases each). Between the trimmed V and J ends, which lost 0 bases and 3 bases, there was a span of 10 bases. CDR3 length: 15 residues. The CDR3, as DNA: TGTGCCAGCAGTTTAGCCGGGGGCATAACAGATACGCAGTATTTT. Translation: CASSLAGGITDTQYF.

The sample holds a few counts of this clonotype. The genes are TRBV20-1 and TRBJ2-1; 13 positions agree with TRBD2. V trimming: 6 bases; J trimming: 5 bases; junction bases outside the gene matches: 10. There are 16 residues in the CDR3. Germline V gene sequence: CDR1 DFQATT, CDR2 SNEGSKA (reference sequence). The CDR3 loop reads CSALELAGGPHNEQFF. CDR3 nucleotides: TGCAGTGCGCTGGAACTAGCGGGAGGGCCCCACAATGAGCAGTTCTTC.

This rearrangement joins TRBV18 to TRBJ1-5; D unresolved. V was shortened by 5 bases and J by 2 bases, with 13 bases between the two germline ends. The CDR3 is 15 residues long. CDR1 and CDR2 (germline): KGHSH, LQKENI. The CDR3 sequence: CASSSGPQGNQPQHF. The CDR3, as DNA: TGTGCCAGCTCATCCGGGCCCCAGGGCAATCAGCCCCAGCATTTT.

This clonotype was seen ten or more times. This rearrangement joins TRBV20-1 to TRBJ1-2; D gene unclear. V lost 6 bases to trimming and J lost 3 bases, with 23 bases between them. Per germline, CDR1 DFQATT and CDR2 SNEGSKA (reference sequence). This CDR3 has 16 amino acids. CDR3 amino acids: CSAAVVSIWGDYGYTF. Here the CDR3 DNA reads TGCAGTGCCGCGGTAGTATCCATATGGGGTGACTATGGCTACACCTTC.

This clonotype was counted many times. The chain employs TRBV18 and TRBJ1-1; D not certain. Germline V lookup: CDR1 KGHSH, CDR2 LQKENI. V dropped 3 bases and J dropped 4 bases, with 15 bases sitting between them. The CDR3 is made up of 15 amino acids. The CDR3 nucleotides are TGTGCCAGCTCACCCATTTCAGTGTGGTCCACTGAAGCTTTCTTT. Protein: CASSPISVWSTEAFF.

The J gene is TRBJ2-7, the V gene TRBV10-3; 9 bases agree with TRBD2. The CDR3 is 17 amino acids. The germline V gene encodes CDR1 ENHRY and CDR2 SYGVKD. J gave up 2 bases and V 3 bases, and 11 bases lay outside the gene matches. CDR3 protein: CAISDPRLAEIPYEQYF. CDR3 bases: TGTGCCATCAGTGACCCGCGACTAGCGGAAATACCCTACGAGCAGTACTTC.

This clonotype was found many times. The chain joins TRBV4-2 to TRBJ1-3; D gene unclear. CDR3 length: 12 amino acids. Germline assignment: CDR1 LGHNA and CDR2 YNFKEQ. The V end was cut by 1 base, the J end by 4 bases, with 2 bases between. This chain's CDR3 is CASSQAGNTIYF. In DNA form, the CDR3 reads TGTGCCAGCAGCCAAGCCGGAAACACCATATATTTT.

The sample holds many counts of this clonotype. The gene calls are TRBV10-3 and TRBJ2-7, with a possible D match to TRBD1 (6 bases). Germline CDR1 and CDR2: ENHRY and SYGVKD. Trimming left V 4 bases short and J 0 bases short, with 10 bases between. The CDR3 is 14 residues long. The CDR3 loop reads CAISGGQISYEQYF. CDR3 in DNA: TGTGCCATCAGTGGGGGGCAGATCTCCTACGAGCAGTACTTC.

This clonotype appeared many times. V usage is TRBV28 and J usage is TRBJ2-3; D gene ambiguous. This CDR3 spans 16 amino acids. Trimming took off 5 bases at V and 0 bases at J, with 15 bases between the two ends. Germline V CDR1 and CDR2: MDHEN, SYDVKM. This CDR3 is CASSPPFRASTDTQYF. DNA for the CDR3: TGTGCCAGCAGTCCCCCTTTTAGGGCTAGCACAGATACGCAGTATTTT.

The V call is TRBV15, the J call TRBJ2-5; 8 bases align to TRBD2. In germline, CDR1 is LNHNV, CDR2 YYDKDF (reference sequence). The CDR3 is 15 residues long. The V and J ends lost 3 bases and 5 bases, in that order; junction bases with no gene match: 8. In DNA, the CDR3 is TGTGCCACCAGCAGGCGTGGACTAGCCGGGGAGACCCAGTACTTC. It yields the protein CATSRRGLAGETQYF.

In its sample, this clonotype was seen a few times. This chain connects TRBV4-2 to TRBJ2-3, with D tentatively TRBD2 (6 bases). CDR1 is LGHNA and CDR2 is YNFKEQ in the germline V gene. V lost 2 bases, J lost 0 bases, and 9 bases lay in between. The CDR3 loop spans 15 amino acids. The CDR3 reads CASSQRGVSTDTQYF. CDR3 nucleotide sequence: TGTGCCAGCAGCCAACGCGGGGTGAGCACAGATACGCAGTATTTT.

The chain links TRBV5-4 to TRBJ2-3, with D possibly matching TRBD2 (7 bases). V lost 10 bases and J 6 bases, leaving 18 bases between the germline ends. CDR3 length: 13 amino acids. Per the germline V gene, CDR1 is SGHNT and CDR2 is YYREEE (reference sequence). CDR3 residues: CASRGGGVDTQYF. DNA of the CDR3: TGTGCCTCACGAGGGGGGGGCGTGGATACGCAGTATTTT.

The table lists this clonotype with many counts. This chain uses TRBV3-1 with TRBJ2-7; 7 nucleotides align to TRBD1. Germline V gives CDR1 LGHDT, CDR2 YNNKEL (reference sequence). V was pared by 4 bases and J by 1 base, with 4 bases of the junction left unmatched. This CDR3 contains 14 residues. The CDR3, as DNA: TGTGCCAGCAGCCCACAGGGGTGGTCCTACGAGCAGTACTTC. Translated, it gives CASSPQGWSYEQYF.

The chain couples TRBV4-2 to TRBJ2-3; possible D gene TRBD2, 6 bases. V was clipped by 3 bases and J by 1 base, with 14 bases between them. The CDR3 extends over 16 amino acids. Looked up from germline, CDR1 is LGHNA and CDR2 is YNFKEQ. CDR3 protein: CASSHYSPGGTDTQYF. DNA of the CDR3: TGTGCCAGCAGCCACTACTCGCCGGGAGGCACAGATACGCAGTATTTT.

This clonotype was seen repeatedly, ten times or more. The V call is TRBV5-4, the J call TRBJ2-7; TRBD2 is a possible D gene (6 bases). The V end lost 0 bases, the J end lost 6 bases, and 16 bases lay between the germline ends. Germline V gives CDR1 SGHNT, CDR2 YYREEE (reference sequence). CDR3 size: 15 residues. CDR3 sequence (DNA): TGTGCCAGCAGCTTGGCGGGGAGGCGGGATGCCGAGCAGTACTTC. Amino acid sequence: CASSLAGRRDAEQYF.

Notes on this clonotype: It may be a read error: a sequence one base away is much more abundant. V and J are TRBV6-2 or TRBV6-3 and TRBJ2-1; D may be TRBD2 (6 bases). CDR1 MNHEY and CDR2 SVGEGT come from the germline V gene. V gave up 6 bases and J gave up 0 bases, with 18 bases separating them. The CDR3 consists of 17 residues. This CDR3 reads CASSPWGLDSSYNEQFF. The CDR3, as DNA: TGTGCCAGCAGCCCCTGGGGACTTGATAGCTCCTACAATGAGCAGTTCTTC.

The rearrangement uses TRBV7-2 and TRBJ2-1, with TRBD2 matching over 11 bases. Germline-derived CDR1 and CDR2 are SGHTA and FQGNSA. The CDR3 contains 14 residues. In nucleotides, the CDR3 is TGTGCTGGTAGCGGGGGGGGCTCCTACAATGAGCAGTTCTTC. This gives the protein CAGSGGGSYNEQFF.

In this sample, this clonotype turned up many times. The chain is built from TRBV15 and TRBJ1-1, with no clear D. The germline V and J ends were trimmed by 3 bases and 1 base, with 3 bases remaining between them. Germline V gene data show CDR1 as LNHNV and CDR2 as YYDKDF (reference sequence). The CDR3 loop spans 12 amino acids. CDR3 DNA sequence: TGTGCCACCAGCAGGCCGAACACTGAAGCTTTCTTT. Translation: CATSRPNTEAFF.

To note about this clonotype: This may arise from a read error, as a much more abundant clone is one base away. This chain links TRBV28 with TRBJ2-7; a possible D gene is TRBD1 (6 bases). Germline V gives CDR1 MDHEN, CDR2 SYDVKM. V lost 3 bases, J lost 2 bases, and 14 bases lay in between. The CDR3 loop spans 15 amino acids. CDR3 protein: CASSFGQYGPYEQYF. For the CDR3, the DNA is TGTGCCAGCAGTTTCGGACAGTACGGCCCCTACGAGCAGTACTTC.

The CDR3 sequence: CASSFGTQIVHSVKGTEAFF. CDR3 coding DNA: TGCGCCAGCAGCTTCGGGACGCAGATCGTACATAGTGTGAAGGGTACTGAAGCTTTCTTT. The rearrangement uses TRBV5-1 and TRBJ1-1; TRBD1 might be the D (5 bases). Germline CDR1 reads SGHRS; CDR2 reads YFSETQ. With 2 bases removed from V and 5 bases from J, the gap between germline ends came to 31 bases. The CDR3 spans 20 residues.

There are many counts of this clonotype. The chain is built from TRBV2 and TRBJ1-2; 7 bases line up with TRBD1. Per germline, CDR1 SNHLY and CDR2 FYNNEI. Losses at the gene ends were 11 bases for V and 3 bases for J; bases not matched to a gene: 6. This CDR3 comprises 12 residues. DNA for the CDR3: TGTGCCGGCGGGGGACAGTACTATGGCTACACCTTC. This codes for CAGGGQYYGYTF.

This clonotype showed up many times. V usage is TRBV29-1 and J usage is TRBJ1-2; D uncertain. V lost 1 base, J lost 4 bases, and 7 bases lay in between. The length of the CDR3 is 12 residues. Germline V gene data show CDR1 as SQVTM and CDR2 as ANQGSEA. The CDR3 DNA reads TGCAGCGTTGAAGTGGCAGCCTATGGCTACACCTTC. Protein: CSVEVAAYGYTF.